Below, 16 T cell receptor beta chains from the same sample are listed, as sequenced in a study of Graves' ophthalmopathy and Graves' hyperthyroidism. From RNA, the CDR3 regions of TCR beta chains were amplified and sequenced. Second-round multiplex PCR came after a first-round RT-PCR that employed HTBI primers. MiXCR was run by TCRdb on the multiplex PCR reads, yielding one entry per CDR3 protein. Counted here are more than 1,000,000 distinct CDR3 sequences, about 36% occurring once; the ten biggest clones make up around 10%. Sequenced input: peripheral blood or thyroid tissue (not recorded which). These receptors originate from an adult man with Graves' hyperthyroidism.

The chain has TRBV12-3 or TRBV12-4 and TRBJ2-6; the D gene is possibly TRBD2 (6 bases). V lost 5 bases and J 2 bases, leaving 13 bases between the germline ends. The CDR3 totals 16 residues. The DNA for the CDR3 is TGTGCCAGCAGTCCGGGACTGGGCACTGGGGCCAACGTCCTGACTTTC. Translating it yields CASSPGLGTGANVLTF.

Points on this clonotype: A much more abundant neighbour one base away suggests this may be a read error. The rearrangement links TRBV2 to TRBJ2-5; 7 bases line up with TRBD1. Germline values: CDR1 SNHLY, CDR2 FYNNEI. This CDR3 is built from 12 residues. Trimming at V came to 6 bases and at J to 5 bases, leaving 3 bases not matched to a gene. CDR3 sequence reads: CASRATGETQYF. In DNA form, the CDR3 reads TGTGCCAGCAGGGCGACAGGGGAGACCCAGTACTTC.

The V gene is TRBV5-6, the J gene TRBJ2-5; D is possibly TRBD2 (6 bases). V dropped 0 bases and J dropped 5 bases, with 11 bases sitting between them. The germline CDR1 and CDR2 sequences are SGHDT and YYEEEE. This CDR3 region has 14 residues. The CDR3 loop reads CASSLARGMETQYF. The CDR3 DNA reads TGTGCCAGCAGCTTGGCTCGGGGGATGGAGACCCAGTACTTC.

This clonotype has at least ten counts. V and J are TRBV14 and TRBJ2-5; D uncertain. This CDR3 has 14 amino acids. Deletions cut 0 bases from V and 7 bases from J, with 12 bases between. Germline V gives CDR1 SGHDN, CDR2 FVKESK. CDR3 protein: CASSQDLPWGTQYF. CDR3 DNA sequence: TGTGCCAGCAGCCAAGACCTGCCTTGGGGGACCCAGTACTTC.

V usage is TRBV10-3 and J usage is TRBJ1-2; 11 nucleotides align to TRBD1. The germline V gene has CDR1 ENHRY and CDR2 SYGVKD. This CDR3 region has 16 residues. With 10 bases clipped from V and 6 bases from J, the junction kept 16 bases outside the gene matches. CDR3 sequence (DNA): TGTGCCAGCAGAGGGACAGGGGGACGTACCATCGATGGCTACACCTTC. Translation gives CASRGTGGRTIDGYTF.

This clonotype occurred many times. The rearrangement joins TRBV29-1 to TRBJ1-1; D might be TRBD1 (6 bases). V lost 7 bases and J lost 7, with 22 bases in between. CDR1 is SQVTM and CDR2 is ANQGSEA in the germline V gene. This CDR3 is built from 14 residues. The CDR3 bases are TGCAGCGCCAGATTCGACAGGTTCGTTGGTGAAGCTTTCTTT. It encodes CSARFDRFVGEAFF. The entire variable domain, with the rest obtained from reference TRBV29-1 and TRBJ1-1, is as follows: SAVISQKPSRDICQRGTSLTIQCQVDSQVTMMFWYRQQPGQSLTLIATANQGSEATYESGFVIDKFPISRPNLTFSTLTVSNMSPEDSSIYLCSARFDRFVGEAFFGQGTRLTVV.

This clonotype was counted at least ten times. The chain recombines TRBV20-1 with TRBJ1-6, with D possibly TRBD1 on 6 matching bases. With 0 bases removed from V and 6 bases from J, the gap between germline ends came to 9 bases. Germline loops: CDR1 DFQATT, CDR2 SNEGSKA (reference sequence). The CDR3 runs to 14 residues. This CDR3 is CSARDLRGNSPLHF. DNA for the CDR3: TGCAGTGCTAGAGATCTCAGGGGTAATTCACCCCTCCACTTT.

Turning to this clonotype: This clone may be a read error of a much larger clone one base away. The V and J genes are TRBV7-9 and TRBJ1-1; D unresolved. Germline V gene sequence: CDR1 SEHNR, CDR2 FQNEAQ (reference sequence). This CDR3 comprises 15 residues. CDR3 loop: CASRLSAWEPTETFF. The CDR3 DNA is TGTGCCAGCAGGCTCTCTGCGTGGGAGCCCACTGAAACTTTCTTT.

In this sample, this clonotype turned up a few times. The V call is TRBV20-1, the J call TRBJ1-1; 9 bases agree with TRBD1. The CDR3 length is 13 residues. Trimming took 3 bases from V and 3 from J; bases not matched to a gene: 2. Germline-derived CDR1 and CDR2 are DFQATT and SNEGSKA (reference sequence). The CDR3 DNA reads as TGCAGTGCTAGTCGACAGGGGGACACTGAAGCTTTCTTT. Amino acids: CSASRQGDTEAFF.

This clonotype was found many times. The chain combines TRBV25-1 with TRBJ1-2; D gene unclear. Between the trimmed V and J ends, which lost 4 bases and 2 bases, there was a span of 11 bases. The length of the CDR3 is 14 residues. The germline V gene encodes CDR1 MGHDK and CDR2 SYGVNS. The CDR3 DNA follows: TGTGCCAGCAGTGGTCTTCCGAGGAACTATGGCTACACCTTC. Encoded protein: CASSGLPRNYGYTF.

This clonotype was counted at least ten times. The chain couples TRBV11-2 to TRBJ1-6, with D unresolved. V was trimmed by 4 bases and J by 10 bases, leaving 14 bases between them. The germline V gene has CDR1 SGHAT and CDR2 FQNNGV. The CDR3 contains 14 residues. This CDR3 is CASSSQSGKSPLHF. The CDR3 coding sequence is TGTGCCAGCAGCTCCCAATCGGGAAAATCACCCCTCCACTTT.

This clonotype was detected ten times or more. This chain links TRBV6-5 with TRBJ1-1; D ambiguous. Germline V lookup: CDR1 MNHEY, CDR2 SVGAGI. There are 16 residues in the CDR3. V lost 2 bases to trimming and J lost 4 bases, with 17 bases between them. CDR3 region: CASSYTLMGGTTEAFF. The CDR3 DNA is TGTGCCAGCAGTTACACCCTGATGGGAGGTACCACTGAAGCTTTCTTT.

The chain joins TRBV2 to TRBJ1-1; D uncertain. This CDR3 has 14 amino acids. The V gene's germline CDR1 is SNHLY and CDR2 FYNNEI. Trimming cost V 2 bases and J 6 bases, with 13 bases left between them. CDR3 residues: CASSEREGRPEAFF. CDR3 DNA sequence: TGTGCCAGCAGTGAAAGGGAAGGGAGGCCTGAAGCTTTCTTT.

This clonotype was picked up a small number of times. The chain carries TRBV12-3 or TRBV12-4 and TRBJ2-7; D remains ambiguous. This CDR3 is 13 amino acids long. Deletions cut 1 base from V and 6 bases from J, with 10 bases between. CDR3 region: CASSLENSPEQYF. The CDR3 nucleotides are TGTGCCAGCAGTTTAGAGAACAGCCCCGAGCAGTACTTC.

This clonotype was seen repeatedly, ten times or more. The rearrangement joins TRBV12-3 or TRBV12-4 to TRBJ1-1; no clear D. The CDR3 loop spans 14 amino acids. Trimming pared 2 bases from V and 1 base from J, leaving 8 bases between. CDR3 DNA: TGTGCCAGCAGTTTACTGCGGACGAACACTGAAGCTTTCTTT. This encodes CASSLLRTNTEAFF.

The rearrangement uses TRBV2 and TRBJ1-4; D perhaps matches TRBD1 (6 bases). Germline V gene lookup returns CDR1 SNHLY and CDR2 FYNNEI. There are 17 residues in the CDR3. V was clipped by 6 bases and J by 8 bases, with 25 bases between them. CDR3 DNA sequence: TGTGCCAGCAGCCGTGGGGGGGGCGATCCATTAGTGGAAAAACTGTTTTTT. Translating it yields CASSRGGGDPLVEKLFF. The full variable domain, completed using reference TRBV2 and TRBJ1-4, is EPEVTQTPSHQVTQMGQEVILRCVPISNHLYFYWYRQILGQKVEFLVSFYNNEISEKSEIFDDQFSVERPDGSNFTLKIRSTKLEDSAMYFCASSRGGGDPLVEKLFFGSGTQLSVL.